This TCR beta chain was obtained from a study of blood T cell repertoires in COVID-19. This CDR3 is built from 16 residues. Germline CDR1 KGHDR, CDR2 SFDVKD. V shed 4 bases, J shed 2 bases, and the junction held 7 bases outside the gene matches. Cohort 3 donors were reported recovered after two negative PCRs, clearance, or symptom resolution. In the original processing: Amplification of reference gene primers provided the estimated nucleated cell counts. Sequenced by immunoSEQ multiplex PCR; TCRdb stores in-frame clones only, minus some. V, J and clone size are taken as reported in that table, and D and trimming were inferred from the DNA itself. The sample contains 330,000 or so clones, approximately 88% of which appear only once.

The specimen sequenced was PBMCs or T cells enriched from blood (not recorded which). The J gene is TRBJ2-3, the V gene TRBV24-1; 8 bases match TRBD1. The sequence was obtained from a man aged 25-45 years who had recovered from COVID-19. CDR3 region: CATSDPDREVTDTQYF. CDR3 coding DNA: TGTGCCACCAGTGACCCGGACAGGGAAGTCACAGATACGCAGTATTTT.